The 17 T cell receptor beta chains below all came from one sample that was sequenced in a study of cytomegalovirus exposure and HLA in healthy donors. Vbeta (60) and Jbeta (13) primers were used in the PCR. The table came from immunoSEQ multiplex PCR; TCRdb's copy has only in-frame clones and leaves some out. This sample has under 200,000 clones, with around four fifths found just once. The sequencing input was PBMCs. The receptor source for this set is a male donor in good health and CMV-seropositive.

The V gene is TRBV4-2, the J gene TRBJ1-6, with 8 nucleotides matching TRBD1. V trimming: 4 bases; J trimming: 5 bases; junction bases outside the gene matches: 4. Per the germline V gene, CDR1 is LGHNA and CDR2 is YNFKEQ. The CDR3 has 15 amino acids. The CDR3 spells CASSRGQEDNSPLHF. CDR3 DNA sequence: TGTGCCAGCAGCCGGGGACAGGAAGATAATTCACCCCTCCACTTT.

The rearrangement uses TRBV5-1 and TRBJ2-2, with TRBD1 identical over 9 bases. This CDR3 spans 15 amino acids. Trimming took 4 bases from V and 7 from J; bases not matched to a gene: 8. CDR1 and CDR2 from the germline V gene are SGHRS and YFSETQ. CDR3 in amino acids: CASSKWTGAGGELFF. The CDR3 DNA is TGCGCCAGCAGCAAATGGACAGGGGCGGGCGGGGAGCTGTTTTTT.

The CDR3 nucleotides read TGTGCCTGGGGGACAGGGGAAATTGAGCAGTTCTTC. Protein sequence: CAWGTGEIEQFF. This chain connects TRBV30 to TRBJ2-1; 10 bases agree with TRBD1. J was trimmed by 9 bases and V by 5 bases; bases with no gene match: 4. There are 12 residues in the CDR3. The germline V gene has CDR1 GTSNPN and CDR2 SVGIG (reference sequence).

The CDR3 loop is CASSSSTGGPYEQYF. CDR3 in DNA: TGCGCCAGCAGCTCCTCCACGGGGGGCCCCTACGAGCAGTACTTC. The genes are TRBV5-1 and TRBJ2-7; a possible D gene is TRBD2 (7 bases). V was cut by 3 bases and J by 2 bases, with 15 bases left in between. This CDR3 is 15 amino acids long. Germline V lookup: CDR1 SGHRS, CDR2 YFSETQ.

This chain links TRBV18 with TRBJ1-2, with unresolved D. The germline gives CDR1 KGHSH, CDR2 LQKENI. This CDR3 contains 15 residues. Trimming cost V 6 bases and J 7 bases, with 21 bases left between them. CDR3 bases: TGTGCCAGCTCCCCTATCCGGGATAGTCCTTCTGGCTACACCTTC. Translation gives CASSPIRDSPSGYTF.

V is TRBV14 and J is TRBJ1-6; the match to TRBD1 covers 8 bases. Germline CDR1 and CDR2: SGHDN and FVKESK. This CDR3 is 16 amino acids long. The junction had 6 bases not matched to a gene; V was cut back by 5 bases and J by 3 bases. The CDR3 reads CASSKDRANYNSPLHF. The CDR3, as DNA: TGTGCCAGCAGCAAGGACAGGGCCAACTATAATTCACCCCTCCACTTT.

The V and J genes are TRBV5-6 and TRBJ1-1; D unresolved. In germline, CDR1 is SGHDT, CDR2 YYEEEE. The V end was cut by 1 base, the J end by 8 bases, with 9 bases between. The CDR3 is 12 residues long. DNA of the CDR3: TGTGCCAGCAGCTTGTCTCCGGGAGAAGCTTTCTTT. Translation: CASSLSPGEAFF. The variable domain in full, with the rest retrieved from reference TRBV5-6 and TRBJ1-1, is DAGVTQSPTHLIKTRGQQVTLRCSPKSGHDTVSWYQQALGQGPQFIFQYYEEEERQRGNFPDRFSGHQFPNYSSELNVNALLLGDSALYLCASSLSPGEAFFGQGTRLTVV.

This chain connects TRBV7-2 to TRBJ2-7, with 9 nucleotides matching TRBD2. The V segment lost 5 bases and the J segment 5 bases; nucleotides outside the gene matches: 16. The germline V gene has CDR1 SGHTA and CDR2 FQGNSA. The CDR3 has 17 amino acids. The CDR3 DNA follows: TGTGCCAGCAGCCAAAGGGGTGGAAGCGGGGGGTTCGACGAGCAGTACTTC. Its protein product is CASSQRGGSGGFDEQYF.

The V gene is TRBV15, the J gene TRBJ1-2; D perhaps matches TRBD1 (6 bases). Trimming pared 5 bases from V and 4 bases from J, leaving 11 bases between. The CDR3 length is 13 residues. Germline CDR1 reads LNHNV; CDR2 reads YYDKDF (reference sequence). Here the CDR3 reads CATSLDRFYGYTF. The DNA for the CDR3 is TGTGCCACCAGCCTGGACAGATTCTATGGCTACACCTTC.

The J gene is TRBJ2-6, the V gene TRBV6-1; possible D gene TRBD1, 5 bases. V dropped 4 bases and J dropped 0 bases, with 10 bases sitting between them. CDR1 and CDR2 (germline): MNHNS, SASEGT. This CDR3 region has 16 residues. The CDR3 loop reads CASSALRGSGANVLTF. The CDR3, as DNA: TGTGCCAGCAGTGCCCTTAGGGGCTCTGGGGCCAACGTCCTGACTTTC.

This chain uses TRBV6-1 with TRBJ2-5; 8 bases match TRBD1. The J call may be incorrect, as the DNA end agrees better with TRBJ2-7. This CDR3 comprises 14 residues. The germline V gene has CDR1 MNHNS and CDR2 SASEGT. The CDR3 DNA follows: TGTGCCAGCAGTGCCCGGACAGGGTCCTACGAGCAGTACTTC. Translating gives CASSARTGSYEQYF.

The chain is built from TRBV30 and TRBJ2-7, with 7 bases identical to TRBD1. Germline lookup yields CDR1 GTSNPN and CDR2 SVGIG (reference sequence). This CDR3 is built from 11 residues. J was trimmed by 2 bases and V by 8 bases; bases with no gene match: 3. In nucleotides, the CDR3 is TGTGCCGGGACAGAAGCCTACGAGCAGTACTTC. It yields the protein CAGTEAYEQYF. The full variable domain, completed using reference TRBV30 and TRBJ2-7, is SQTIHQWPATLVQPVGSPLSLECTVEGTSNPNLYWYRQAAGRGLQLLFYSVGIGQISSEVPQNLSASRPQDRQFILSSKKLLLSDSGFYLCAGTEAYEQYFGPGTRLTVT.

This chain joins TRBV30 and TRBJ1-2; D uncertain. V was cut by 1 base and J by 1 base, with 10 bases left in between. CDR1 is GTSNPN, CDR2 SVGIG, per germline (reference sequence). The CDR3 spans 14 residues. The CDR3 reads CAWSAGIFNYGYTF. In nucleotides, the CDR3 is TGTGCCTGGAGTGCGGGGATATTTAACTATGGCTACACCTTC.

The count of this clone is one. V usage is TRBV7-3 and J usage is TRBJ2-1, with 9 bases aligning to TRBD2. The J segment lost 7 bases and the V segment lost 4 bases, leaving 11 bases of the junction unmatched. This CDR3 comprises 16 residues. The V gene's germline CDR1 is SGHTA and CDR2 FQGTGA. CDR3 protein: CASSSGWAGGQNEQFF. The CDR3 DNA reads as TGTGCCAGCAGCTCGGGGTGGGCGGGGGGGCAGAATGAGCAGTTCTTC.

V gene TRBV2 combines with J gene TRBJ2-4; D perhaps matches TRBD2 (6 bases). The CDR3 consists of 13 residues. Between the trimmed V and J ends, which lost 8 bases and 3 bases, there was a span of 11 bases. Germline V gene sequence: CDR1 SNHLY, CDR2 FYNNEI. CDR3 residues: CASSSEVKNIQYF. CDR3 bases: TGTGCCAGCTCTAGCGAGGTCAAAAACATTCAGTACTTC.

This clone was detected only a few times. DNA for the CDR3: TGTGCCAGCAGGGGGGGAGCAATGAACACTGAAGCTTTCTTT. Amino acids: CASRGGAMNTEAFF. The rearrangement uses TRBV6-5 and TRBJ1-1; the D gene is possibly TRBD1 (5 bases). Deletions cut 6 bases from V and 0 bases from J, with 11 bases between. The germline V gene has CDR1 MNHEY and CDR2 SVGAGI. This CDR3 comprises 14 residues.

The chain recombines TRBV11-2 with TRBJ2-1; D is unresolved. CDR3 length equals 12 residues. Germline loops: CDR1 SGHAT, CDR2 FQNNGV. The V gene lost 3 bases and the J gene lost 7 bases, with 7 bases spanning the gap. The CDR3 DNA reads as TGTGCCAGCAGCTTGACTGAAAATGAGCAGTTCTTC. Its protein is CASSLTENEQFF.